The 15 T cell receptor beta chains given below trace back to one sample, sequenced in a study of T cell repertoires in cytomegalovirus infection. TCRdb passed the reads through MiXCR, listing each CDR3 protein once. The sample lists around 900,000 distinct CDR3 sequences, approximately 30% occurring once. No antigen has been assigned to these receptors. The sequencing here drew on cultured CD8+ T cells from PBMCs, taken from culture after CMV antigen stimulation. These receptors originate from a human donor in good health (CMV status not recorded). Some clones in this sample may be carry-over from other donors' samples.

V gene TRBV27 combines with J gene TRBJ1-6; D gene ambiguous. CDR1 is MNHEY, CDR2 SMNVEV, per germline (reference sequence). The CDR3 sequence is 15 residues long. V was pared by 2 bases and J by 8 bases, with 13 bases between. The CDR3 nucleotides read TGTGCCAGCAGTTTAGAGACTTACCCCTATTCACCCCTCCACTTT. Its translation is CASSLETYPYSPLHF.

The chain carries TRBV15 and TRBJ2-1, with D perhaps matching TRBD2 (7 bases). The germline gives CDR1 LNHNV, CDR2 YYDKDF (reference sequence). V was cut by 8 bases and J by 4 bases, with 15 bases left in between. CDR3 length: 14 residues. CDR3 sequence reads: CATGGGRGYNEQFF. CDR3 nucleotide sequence: TGTGCCACCGGGGGGGGGCGGGGTTACAATGAGCAGTTCTTC.

This clonotype was recorded a few times. V is TRBV7-9 and J is TRBJ1-4; D is undetermined. CDR3 size: 12 residues. Trimming stripped 7 bases from V and 6 bases from J, with 9 bases between. Per the germline V gene, CDR1 is SEHNR and CDR2 is FQNEAQ (reference sequence). Here the CDR3 reads CASTGLDEKLFF. The CDR3 DNA reads TGTGCCAGCACCGGATTGGATGAAAAACTGTTTTTT.

The rearrangement links TRBV2 to TRBJ1-3, with D perhaps matching TRBD1 (5 bases). CDR1 is SNHLY and CDR2 is FYNNEI in the germline V gene. V lost 3 bases and J 4 bases, leaving 10 bases between the germline ends. CDR3 size: 14 residues. Written as DNA, the CDR3 is TGTGCCAGCAGTGATTCCCGGGGCGGAAACACCATATATTTT. It is translated as CASSDSRGGNTIYF.

The chain recombines TRBV4-3 with TRBJ2-1; unclear D gene. V dropped 0 bases and J dropped 6 bases, with 15 bases sitting between them. Germline CDR1 is LGHNA and CDR2 is YSLEER. The CDR3 runs to 16 residues. This CDR3 is CASSQETGSYLNEQFF. CDR3 nucleotide sequence: TGCGCCAGCAGCCAAGAGACCGGATCGTATCTCAATGAGCAGTTCTTC.

This rearrangement joins TRBV12-3 or TRBV12-4 to TRBJ2-3; D is perhaps TRBD1 or TRBD2 (5 bases each). This CDR3 has 15 residues. V was trimmed by 3 bases and J by 2 bases, leaving 12 bases between them. The CDR3 region has the DNA TGTGCCAGCAGTTTTACGGCAGGGACCACAGATACGCAGTATTTT. Translated: CASSFTAGTTDTQYF.

This clonotype was observed many times. The rearrangement joins TRBV7-6 to TRBJ1-1; perhaps TRBD1 as D (6 bases). The CDR3 is made up of 16 amino acids. The ends were cut back, 1 base at V and 1 base at J, with 13 bases in the middle. Germline values: CDR1 SGHVS, CDR2 FNYEAQ. The CDR3 region is CASSLEGGGGNTEAFF. CDR3 DNA sequence: TGTGCCAGCAGCTTAGAAGGTGGAGGGGGGAACACTGAAGCTTTCTTT.

The J gene is TRBJ2-1, the V gene TRBV5-5; D remains unclear. Germline loops: CDR1 SGHKS, CDR2 YYEKEE (reference sequence). V was trimmed by 0 bases and J by 4 bases, leaving 11 bases between them. The length of the CDR3 is 15 residues. CDR3 sequence: CASSLAATVYNEQFF. The CDR3 nucleotides read TGTGCCAGCAGCTTGGCGGCGACCGTTTACAATGAGCAGTTCTTC.

V gene TRBV15 combines with J gene TRBJ2-7, with D perhaps TRBD1 (5 bases). The CDR3 runs to 14 residues. The germline gives CDR1 LNHNV, CDR2 YYDKDF (reference sequence). Trimming removed 0 bases at V and 6 bases at J, with 12 bases between. CDR3 protein: CATSRERTLLEQYF. The CDR3 bases are TGTGCCACCAGCAGAGAAAGGACACTTCTCGAGCAGTACTTC. The variable domain in full, with the rest retrieved from reference TRBV15 and TRBJ2-7, is DAMVIQNPRYQVTQFGKPVTLSCSQTLNHNVMYWYQQKSSQAPKLLFHYYDKDFNNEADTPDNFQSRRPNTSFCFLDIRSPGLGDTAMYLCATSRERTLLEQYFGPGTRLTVT.

This rearrangement joins TRBV11-2 to TRBJ2-2, with D perhaps matching TRBD2 (6 bases). Germline-derived CDR1 and CDR2 are SGHAT and FQNNGV. There are 16 residues in the CDR3. V was trimmed by 8 bases and J by 4 bases, leaving 20 bases between them. As DNA, the CDR3 is TGTGCCAGCGCATTGCGTCAGGACTACATCACCGGGGAGCTGTTTTTT. Encoded protein: CASALRQDYITGELFF.

In this sample, this clonotype turned up a few times. V and J are TRBV5-1 and TRBJ2-2; 7 nucleotides match TRBD1. Germline V gene sequence: CDR1 SGHRS, CDR2 YFSETQ. The CDR3 is made up of 14 amino acids. Trimming took 2 bases from V and 9 from J; bases not matched to a gene: 7. CDR3 bases: TGCGCCAGCAGCTTTGACAGGGAGCGGTGGGAGCTGTTTTTT. Its translation is CASSFDRERWELFF.

The rearrangement uses TRBV12-3 or TRBV12-4 and TRBJ2-1, with a tentative D call TRBD1 (5 bases). The CDR3 runs 15 residues. The V gene lost 7 bases and the J gene lost 3 bases, with 16 bases spanning the gap. In nucleotides, the CDR3 is TGTGCCAGCACCCCTGCAGGGTCAGGCTACAATGAGCAGTTCTTC. Translation: CASTPAGSGYNEQFF.

The J gene is TRBJ1-2, the V gene TRBV27, with a weak D call TRBD1 (5 bases). V was trimmed by 5 bases and J by 6 bases, leaving 16 bases between them. Germline-derived CDR1 and CDR2 are MNHEY and SMNVEV (reference sequence). The CDR3 has 14 residues. The CDR3 bases are TGTGCCAGCAGTGCCCGGAGGGGATTGGATGGCTACACCTTC. Translated, it gives CASSARRGLDGYTF.

This clonotype showed up just a few times. This rearrangement joins TRBV7-6 to TRBJ1-6; TRBD1 matches at 7 bases. J was trimmed by 8 bases and V by 5 bases; bases with no gene match: 9. Germline values: CDR1 SGHVS, CDR2 FNYEAQ. The CDR3 totals 15 residues. In nucleotides, the CDR3 is TGTGCCAGCAGCCCCCCAGGGACAGATTATTCACCCCTCCACTTT. Translation: CASSPPGTDYSPLHF.

The chain uses TRBV28 and TRBJ2-3, with unresolved D. Trimming took off 6 bases at V and 2 bases at J, with 21 bases between the two ends. The CDR3 runs to 17 residues. Germline V gives CDR1 MDHEN, CDR2 SYDVKM. CDR3 sequence reads: CASSHHPQADLTDTQYF. The DNA of the CDR3 is TGTGCCAGCAGCCACCATCCCCAGGCAGACCTCACAGATACGCAGTATTTT.